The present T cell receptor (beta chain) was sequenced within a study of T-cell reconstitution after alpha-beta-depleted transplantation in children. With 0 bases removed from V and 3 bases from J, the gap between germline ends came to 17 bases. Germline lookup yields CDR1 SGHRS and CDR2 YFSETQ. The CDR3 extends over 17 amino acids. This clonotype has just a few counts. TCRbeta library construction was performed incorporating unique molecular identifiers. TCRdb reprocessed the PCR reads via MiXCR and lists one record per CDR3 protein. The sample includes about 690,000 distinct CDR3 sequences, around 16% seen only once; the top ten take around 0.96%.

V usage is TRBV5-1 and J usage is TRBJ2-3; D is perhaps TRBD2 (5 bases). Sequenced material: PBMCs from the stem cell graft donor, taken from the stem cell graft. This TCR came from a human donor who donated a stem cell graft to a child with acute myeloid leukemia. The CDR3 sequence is CASSLEAEGVGTDTQYF. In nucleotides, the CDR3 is TGCGCCAGCAGCTTGGAGGCCGAGGGCGTAGGAACAGATACGCAGTATTTT.